Reported below is one T cell receptor beta chain. The sample belongs to a study of PD-1 blockade in classical Hodgkin lymphoma. No patient escaped relapse after autologous stem cell transplantation, and brentuximab vedotin exposure varied. With 11 bases removed from V and 5 bases from J, the gap between germline ends came to 16 bases. This CDR3 contains 13 residues. CDR1 is LNHDA, CDR2 SQIVND, per germline (reference sequence). Method: immunoSEQ multiplex PCR; TCRdb's copy keeps in-frame clones and lacks some. Of under 25,000 clones listed, 70% to 85% were seen once; the top ten hold nearly 6.5%. The sample consisted of peripheral blood mononuclear cells (PBMCs), taken at baseline. V gene TRBV19 combines with J gene TRBJ2-4, with D perhaps TRBD2 (7 bases). The sequence was obtained from a human donor with classical Hodgkin lymphoma. DNA of the CDR3: TGTGCCTCCTTCGGGGGGCCCGAAAACATTCAGTACTTC. Encoded protein: CASFGGPENIQYF.